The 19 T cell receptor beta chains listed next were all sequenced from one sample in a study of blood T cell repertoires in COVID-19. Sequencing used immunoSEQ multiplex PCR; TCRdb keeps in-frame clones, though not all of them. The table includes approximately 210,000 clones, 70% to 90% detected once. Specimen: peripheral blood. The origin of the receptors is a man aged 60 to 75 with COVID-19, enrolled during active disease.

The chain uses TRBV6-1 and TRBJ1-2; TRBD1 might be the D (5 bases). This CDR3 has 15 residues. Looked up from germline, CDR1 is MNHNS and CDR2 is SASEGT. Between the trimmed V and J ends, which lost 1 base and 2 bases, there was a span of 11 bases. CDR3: CASSEETVLNYGYTF. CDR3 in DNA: TGTGCCAGCAGTGAAGAGACAGTTCTCAACTATGGCTACACCTTC.

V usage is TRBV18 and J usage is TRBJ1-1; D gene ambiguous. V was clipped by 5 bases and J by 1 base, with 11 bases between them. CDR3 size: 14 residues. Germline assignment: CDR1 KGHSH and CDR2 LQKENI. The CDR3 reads CASSADISNTEAFF. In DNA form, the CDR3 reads TGTGCCAGCTCAGCCGACATCTCGAACACTGAAGCTTTCTTT.

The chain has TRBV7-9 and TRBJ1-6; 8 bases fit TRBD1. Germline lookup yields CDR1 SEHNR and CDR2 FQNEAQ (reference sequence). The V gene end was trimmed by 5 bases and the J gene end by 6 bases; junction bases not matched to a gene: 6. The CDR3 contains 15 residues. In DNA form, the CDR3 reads TGTGCCAGCAGCATGATGGACAGGGCTAATTCACCCCTCCACTTT. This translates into CASSMMDRANSPLHF.

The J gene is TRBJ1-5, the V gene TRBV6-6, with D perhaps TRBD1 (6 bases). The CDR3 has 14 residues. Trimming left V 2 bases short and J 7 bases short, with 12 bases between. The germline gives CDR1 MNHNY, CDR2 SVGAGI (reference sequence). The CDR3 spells CASSYRDIRQPQHF. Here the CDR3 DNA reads TGTGCCAGCAGTTACCGGGACATTAGACAGCCCCAGCATTTT.

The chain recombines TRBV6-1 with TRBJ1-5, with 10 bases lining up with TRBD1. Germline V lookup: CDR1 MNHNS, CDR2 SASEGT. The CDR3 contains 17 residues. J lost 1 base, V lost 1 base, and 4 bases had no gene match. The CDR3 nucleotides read TGTGCCAGCAGTGAAGGGACAGGGGGTTCGAGCAATCAGCCCCAGCATTTT. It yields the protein CASSEGTGGSSNQPQHF.

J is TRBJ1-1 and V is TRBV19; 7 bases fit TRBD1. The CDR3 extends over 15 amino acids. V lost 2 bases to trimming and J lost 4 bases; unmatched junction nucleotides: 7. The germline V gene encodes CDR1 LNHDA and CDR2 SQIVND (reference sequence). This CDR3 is CASSIRGGAGTEAFF. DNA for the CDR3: TGTGCCAGTAGTATAAGAGGGGGCGCGGGCACTGAAGCTTTCTTT.

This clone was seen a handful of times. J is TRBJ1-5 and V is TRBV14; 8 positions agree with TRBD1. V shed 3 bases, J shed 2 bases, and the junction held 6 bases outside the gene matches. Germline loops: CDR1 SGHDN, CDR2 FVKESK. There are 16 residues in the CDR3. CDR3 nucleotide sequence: TGTGCCAGCAGCCAGGAAGACAGGGGTCGCAATCAGCCCCAGCATTTT. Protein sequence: CASSQEDRGRNQPQHF.

The CDR3 here is CASSAKLTGGNQPQHF. The CDR3 coding sequence is TGTGCCAGCAGTGCTAAACTCACAGGGGGCAATCAGCCCCAGCATTTT. This chain links TRBV6-1 with TRBJ1-5; TRBD1 matches at 7 bases. The CDR3 length is 16 residues. Per the germline V gene, CDR1 is MNHNS and CDR2 is SASEGT. With 4 bases clipped from V and 2 bases from J, the junction kept 8 bases outside the gene matches.

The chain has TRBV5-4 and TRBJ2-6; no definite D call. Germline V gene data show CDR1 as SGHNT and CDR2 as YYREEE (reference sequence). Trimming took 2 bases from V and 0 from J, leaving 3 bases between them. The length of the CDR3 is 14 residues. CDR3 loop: CASSFYSGANVLTF. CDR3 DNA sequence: TGTGCCAGCAGCTTTTACTCTGGGGCCAACGTCCTGACTTTC.

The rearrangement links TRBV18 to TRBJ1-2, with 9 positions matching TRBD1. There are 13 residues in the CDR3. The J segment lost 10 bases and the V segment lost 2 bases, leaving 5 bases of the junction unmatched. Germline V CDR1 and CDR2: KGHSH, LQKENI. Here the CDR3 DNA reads TGTGCCAGCTCACCAGAACAGGGGGCTGCCTACACCTTC. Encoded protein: CASSPEQGAAYTF.

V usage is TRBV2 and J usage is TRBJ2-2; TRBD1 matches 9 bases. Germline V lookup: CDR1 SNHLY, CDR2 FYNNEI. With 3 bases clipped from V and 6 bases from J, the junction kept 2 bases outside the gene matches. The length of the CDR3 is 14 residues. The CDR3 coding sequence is TGTGCCAGCAGTGACGGGACAGGGCCCGGGGAGCTGTTTTTT. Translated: CASSDGTGPGELFF.

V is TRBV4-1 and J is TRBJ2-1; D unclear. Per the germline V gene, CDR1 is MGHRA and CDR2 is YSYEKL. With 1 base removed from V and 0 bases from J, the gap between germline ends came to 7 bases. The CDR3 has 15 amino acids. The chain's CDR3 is CASSQGQLSYNEQFF. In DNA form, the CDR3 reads TGCGCCAGCAGCCAAGGACAACTCTCCTACAATGAGCAGTTCTTC.

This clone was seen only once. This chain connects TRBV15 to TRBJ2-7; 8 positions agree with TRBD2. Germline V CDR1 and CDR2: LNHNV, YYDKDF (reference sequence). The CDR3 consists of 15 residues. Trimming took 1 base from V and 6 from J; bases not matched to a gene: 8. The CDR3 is CATSRAIGTSAEQYF. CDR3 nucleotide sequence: TGTGCCACCAGCAGAGCTATAGGGACTAGTGCCGAGCAGTACTTC.

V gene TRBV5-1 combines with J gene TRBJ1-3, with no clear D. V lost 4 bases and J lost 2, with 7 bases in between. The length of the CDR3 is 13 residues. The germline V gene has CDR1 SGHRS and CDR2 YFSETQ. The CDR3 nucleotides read TGCGCCAGCAGCGAGGGAGCTGGAAACACCATATATTTT. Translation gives CASSEGAGNTIYF.

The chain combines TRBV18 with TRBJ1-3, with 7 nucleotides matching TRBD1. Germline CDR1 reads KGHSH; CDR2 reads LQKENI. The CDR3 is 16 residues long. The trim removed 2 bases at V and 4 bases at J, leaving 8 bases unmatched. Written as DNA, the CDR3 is TGTGCCAGCTCACCAGAGACAGGGCAATCCGGAAACACCATATATTTT. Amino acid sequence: CASSPETGQSGNTIYF. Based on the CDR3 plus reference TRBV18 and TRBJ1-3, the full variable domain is NAGVMQNPRHLVRRRGQEARLRCSPMKGHSHVYWYRQLPEEGLKFMVYLQKENIIDESGMPKERFSAEFPKEGPSILRIQQVVRGDSAAYFCASSPETGQSGNTIYFGEGSWLTVV.

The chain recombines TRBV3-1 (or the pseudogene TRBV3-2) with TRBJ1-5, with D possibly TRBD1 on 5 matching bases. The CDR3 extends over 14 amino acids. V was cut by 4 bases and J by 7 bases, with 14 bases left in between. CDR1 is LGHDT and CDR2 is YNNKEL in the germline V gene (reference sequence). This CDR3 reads CASSPSRGGQPQHF. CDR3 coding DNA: TGTGCCAGCAGCCCCTCCCGGGGGGGACAGCCCCAGCATTTT.

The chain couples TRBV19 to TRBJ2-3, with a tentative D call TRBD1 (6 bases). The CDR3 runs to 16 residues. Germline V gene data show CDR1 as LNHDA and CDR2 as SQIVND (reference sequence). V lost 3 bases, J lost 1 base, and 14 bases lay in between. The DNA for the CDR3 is TGTGCCAGTAGTATCCGTGTCGCAGGGGGCACAGATACGCAGTATTTT. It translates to CASSIRVAGGTDTQYF.

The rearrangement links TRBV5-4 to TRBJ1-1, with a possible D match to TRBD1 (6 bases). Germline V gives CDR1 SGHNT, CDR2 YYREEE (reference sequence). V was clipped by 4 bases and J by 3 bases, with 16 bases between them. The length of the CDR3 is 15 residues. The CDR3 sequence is CASSGKRGGDTEAFF. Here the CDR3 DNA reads TGTGCCAGCAGCGGGAAGCGAGGGGGGGACACTGAAGCTTTCTTT.

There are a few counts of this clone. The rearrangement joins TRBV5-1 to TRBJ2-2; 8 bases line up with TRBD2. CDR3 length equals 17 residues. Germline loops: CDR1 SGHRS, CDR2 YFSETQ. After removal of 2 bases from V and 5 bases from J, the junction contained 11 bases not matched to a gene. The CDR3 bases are TGCGCCAGCAGCTTCTCCTTAGCGGGAATGGGGACCGGGGAGCTGTTTTTT. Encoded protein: CASSFSLAGMGTGELFF.